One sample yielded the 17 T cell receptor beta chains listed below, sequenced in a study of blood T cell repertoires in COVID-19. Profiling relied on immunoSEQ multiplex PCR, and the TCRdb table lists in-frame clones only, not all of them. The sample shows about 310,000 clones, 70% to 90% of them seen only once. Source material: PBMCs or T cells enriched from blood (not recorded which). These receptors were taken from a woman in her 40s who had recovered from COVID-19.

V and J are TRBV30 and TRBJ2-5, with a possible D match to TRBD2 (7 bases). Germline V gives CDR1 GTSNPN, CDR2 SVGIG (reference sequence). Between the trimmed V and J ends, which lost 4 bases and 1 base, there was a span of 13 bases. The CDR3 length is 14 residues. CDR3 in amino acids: CAWTPGGSQETQYF. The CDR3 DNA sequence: TGTGCCTGGACCCCGGGGGGCAGCCAAGAGACCCAGTACTTC.

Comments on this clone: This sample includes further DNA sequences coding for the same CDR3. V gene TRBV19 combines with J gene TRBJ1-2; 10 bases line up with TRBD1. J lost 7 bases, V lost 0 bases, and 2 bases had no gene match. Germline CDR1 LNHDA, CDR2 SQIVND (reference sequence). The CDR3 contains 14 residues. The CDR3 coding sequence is TGTGCCAGTAGTATAGAGCGGACAGGGGGTGGCTACACCTTC. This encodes CASSIERTGGGYTF.

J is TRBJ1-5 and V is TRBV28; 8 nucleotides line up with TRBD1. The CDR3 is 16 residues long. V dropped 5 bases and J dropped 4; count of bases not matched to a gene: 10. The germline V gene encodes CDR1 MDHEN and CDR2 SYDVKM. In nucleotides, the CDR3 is TGTGCCAGCAGTATACTAGGACAGGGACAAAATCAGCCCCAGCATTTT. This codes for CASSILGQGQNQPQHF.

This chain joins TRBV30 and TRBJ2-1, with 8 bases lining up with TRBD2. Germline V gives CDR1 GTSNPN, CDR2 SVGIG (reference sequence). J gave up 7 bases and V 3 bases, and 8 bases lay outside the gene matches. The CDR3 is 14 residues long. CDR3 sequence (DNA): TGTGCCTGGAGGGACGGGAGGGCGGGGAATGAGCAGTTCTTC. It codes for CAWRDGRAGNEQFF.

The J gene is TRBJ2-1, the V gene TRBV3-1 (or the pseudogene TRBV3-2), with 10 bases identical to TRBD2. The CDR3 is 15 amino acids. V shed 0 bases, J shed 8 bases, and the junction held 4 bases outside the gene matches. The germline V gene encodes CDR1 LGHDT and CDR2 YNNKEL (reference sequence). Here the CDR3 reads CASSQDASGGDEQFF. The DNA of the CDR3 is TGTGCCAGCAGCCAAGATGCCAGCGGGGGGGATGAGCAGTTCTTC.

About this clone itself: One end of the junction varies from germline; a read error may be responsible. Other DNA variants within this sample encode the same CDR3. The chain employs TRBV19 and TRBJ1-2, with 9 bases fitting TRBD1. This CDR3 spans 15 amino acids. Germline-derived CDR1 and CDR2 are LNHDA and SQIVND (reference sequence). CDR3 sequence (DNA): TGTGCTAGTAGTATAACCGGGACAGGGAACTATGGCTACACCTTC. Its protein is CASSITGTGNYGYTF.

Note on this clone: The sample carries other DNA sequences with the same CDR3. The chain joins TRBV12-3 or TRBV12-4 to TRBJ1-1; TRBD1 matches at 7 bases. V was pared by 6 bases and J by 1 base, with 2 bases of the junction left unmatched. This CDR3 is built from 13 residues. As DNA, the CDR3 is TGTGCCAGCAGCCGACAGGGGAACACTGAAGCTTTCTTT. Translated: CASSRQGNTEAFF.

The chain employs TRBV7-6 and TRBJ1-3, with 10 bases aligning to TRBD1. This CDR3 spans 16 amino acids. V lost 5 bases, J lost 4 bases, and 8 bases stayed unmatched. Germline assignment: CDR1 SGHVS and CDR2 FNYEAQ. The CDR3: CASSTRTGGSGNTIYF. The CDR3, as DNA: TGTGCCAGCAGCACCCGGACAGGGGGATCAGGAAACACCATATATTTT.

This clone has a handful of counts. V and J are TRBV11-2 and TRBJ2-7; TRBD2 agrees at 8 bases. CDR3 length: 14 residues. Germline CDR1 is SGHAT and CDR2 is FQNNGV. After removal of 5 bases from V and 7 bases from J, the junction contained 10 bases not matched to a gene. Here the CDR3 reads CASSRERESGEQYF. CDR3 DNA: TGTGCCAGCAGCCGCGAGCGGGAGTCGGGAGAGCAGTACTTC.

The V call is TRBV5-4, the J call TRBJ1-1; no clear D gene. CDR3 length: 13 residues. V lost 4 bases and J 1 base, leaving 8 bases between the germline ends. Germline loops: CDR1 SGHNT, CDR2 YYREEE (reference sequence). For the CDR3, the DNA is TGTGCCAGCAGCGGAGGACGGAACACTGAAGCTTTCTTT. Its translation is CASSGGRNTEAFF.

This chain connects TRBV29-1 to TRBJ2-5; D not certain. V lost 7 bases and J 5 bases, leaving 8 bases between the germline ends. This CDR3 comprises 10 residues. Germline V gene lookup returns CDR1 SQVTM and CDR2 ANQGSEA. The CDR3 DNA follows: TGCAGCGCTAAGGAGGAGACCCAGTACTTC. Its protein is CSAKEETQYF.

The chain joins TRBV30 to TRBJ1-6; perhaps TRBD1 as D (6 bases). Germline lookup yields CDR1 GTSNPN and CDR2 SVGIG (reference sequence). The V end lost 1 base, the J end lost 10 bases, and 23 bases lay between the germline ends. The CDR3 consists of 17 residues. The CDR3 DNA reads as TGTGCCTGGAGTGCCCCCCTCCCAGGACAGAACGACTCACCCCTCCACTTT. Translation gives CAWSAPLPGQNDSPLHF.

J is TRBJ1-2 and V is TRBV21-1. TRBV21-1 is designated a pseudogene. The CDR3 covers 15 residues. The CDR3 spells CASSVRDLDFYGYTF. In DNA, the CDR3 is TGTGCCAGCAGCGTACGGGACTTGGACTTCTATGGCTACACCTTC.

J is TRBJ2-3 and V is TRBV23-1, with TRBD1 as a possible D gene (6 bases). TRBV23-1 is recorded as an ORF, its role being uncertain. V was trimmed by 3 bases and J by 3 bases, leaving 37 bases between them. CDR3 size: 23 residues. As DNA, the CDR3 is TGCGCCAGCAGTCACCCCCAAATGAGACAGGCGGAACAGACTAAGCAACCGACAGATACGCAGTATTTT. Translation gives CASSHPQMRQAEQTKQPTDTQYF.

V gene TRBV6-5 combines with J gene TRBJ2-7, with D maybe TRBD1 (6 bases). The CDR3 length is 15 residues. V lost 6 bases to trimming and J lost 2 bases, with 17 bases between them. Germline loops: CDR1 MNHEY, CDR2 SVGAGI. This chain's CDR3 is CASSQGHTGTYEQYF. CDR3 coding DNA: TGTGCCAGCAGCCAGGGCCACACAGGGACCTACGAGCAGTACTTC.

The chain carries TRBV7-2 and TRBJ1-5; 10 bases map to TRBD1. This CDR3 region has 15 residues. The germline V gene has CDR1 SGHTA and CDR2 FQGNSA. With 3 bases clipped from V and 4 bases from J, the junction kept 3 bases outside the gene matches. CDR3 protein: CASSFRQGANQPQHF. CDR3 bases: TGTGCCAGCAGCTTTAGACAGGGGGCGAATCAGCCCCAGCATTTT.

The chain's CDR3 is CASSLDGGKNTEAFF. The CDR3 DNA is TGTGCCAGCAGCTTAGATGGAGGAAAGAACACTGAAGCTTTCTTT. V is TRBV7-2 and J is TRBJ1-1; no reliable D call. Germline loops: CDR1 SGHTA, CDR2 FQGNSA. The CDR3 length is 15 residues. V dropped 1 base and J dropped 1 base, with 10 bases sitting between them.